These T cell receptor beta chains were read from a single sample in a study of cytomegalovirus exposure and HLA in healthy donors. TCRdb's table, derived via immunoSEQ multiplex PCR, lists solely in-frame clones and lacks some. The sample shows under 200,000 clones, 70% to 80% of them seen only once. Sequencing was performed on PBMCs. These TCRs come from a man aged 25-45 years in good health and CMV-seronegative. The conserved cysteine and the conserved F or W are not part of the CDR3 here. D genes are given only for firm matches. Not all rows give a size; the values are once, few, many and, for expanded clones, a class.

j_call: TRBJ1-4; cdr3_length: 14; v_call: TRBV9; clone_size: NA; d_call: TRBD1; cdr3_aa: ASSTGMGTGGEKLF
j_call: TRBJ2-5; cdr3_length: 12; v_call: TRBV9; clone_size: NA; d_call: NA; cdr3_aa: ASSDGQFPETQY
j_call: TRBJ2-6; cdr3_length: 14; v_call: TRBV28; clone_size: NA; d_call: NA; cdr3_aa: ASIAGASSGANVLT
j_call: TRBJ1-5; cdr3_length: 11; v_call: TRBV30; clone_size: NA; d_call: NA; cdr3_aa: AWSRDTNQPQH
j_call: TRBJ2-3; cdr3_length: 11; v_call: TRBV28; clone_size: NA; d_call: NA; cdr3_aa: ASSFGGTDTQY
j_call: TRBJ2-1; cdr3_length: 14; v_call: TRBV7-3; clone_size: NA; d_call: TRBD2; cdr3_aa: ASSPPGTRFLHEQF
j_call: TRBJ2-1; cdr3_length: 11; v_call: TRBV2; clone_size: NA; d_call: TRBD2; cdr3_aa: ACASGGGNEQF
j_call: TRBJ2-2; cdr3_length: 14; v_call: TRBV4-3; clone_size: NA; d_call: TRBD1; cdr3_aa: ASSQDLQGGTGELF
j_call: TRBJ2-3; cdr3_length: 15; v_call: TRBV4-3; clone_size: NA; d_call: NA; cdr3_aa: ASSQDLAQGSTDTQY
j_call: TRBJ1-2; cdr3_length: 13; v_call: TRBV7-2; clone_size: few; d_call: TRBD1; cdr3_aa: ASSSTGARNYGYT
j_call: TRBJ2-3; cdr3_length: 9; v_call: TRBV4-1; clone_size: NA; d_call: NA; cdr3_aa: ASRRGDTQY
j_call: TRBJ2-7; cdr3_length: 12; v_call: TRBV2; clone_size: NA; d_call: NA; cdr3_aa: ASSEGHPGNEQY
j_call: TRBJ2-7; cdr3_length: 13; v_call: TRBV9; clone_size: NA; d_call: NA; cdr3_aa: ASSVGRPGIYEQY
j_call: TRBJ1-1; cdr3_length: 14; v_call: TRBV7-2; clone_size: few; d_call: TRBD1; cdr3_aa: ASSLGQGGTNTEAF
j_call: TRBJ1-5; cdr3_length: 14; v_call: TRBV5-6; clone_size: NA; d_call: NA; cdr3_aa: ASSLERGGQGQPQH
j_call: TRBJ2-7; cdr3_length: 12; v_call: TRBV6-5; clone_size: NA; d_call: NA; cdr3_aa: ASSYSGTSYEQY
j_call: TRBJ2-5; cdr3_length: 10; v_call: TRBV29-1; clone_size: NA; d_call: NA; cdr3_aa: SVVRGGETQY
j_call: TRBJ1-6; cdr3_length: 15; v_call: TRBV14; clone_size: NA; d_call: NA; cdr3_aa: ASSQDRGSAYNSPLH
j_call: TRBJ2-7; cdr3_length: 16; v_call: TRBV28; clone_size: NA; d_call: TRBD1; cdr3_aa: ASSLLRTGQDRSYEQY
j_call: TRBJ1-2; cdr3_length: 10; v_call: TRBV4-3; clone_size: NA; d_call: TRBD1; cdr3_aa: ASSQRQGGYT
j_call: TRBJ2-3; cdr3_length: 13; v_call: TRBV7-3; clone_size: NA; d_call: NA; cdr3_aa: ASSLSGTSTDTQY
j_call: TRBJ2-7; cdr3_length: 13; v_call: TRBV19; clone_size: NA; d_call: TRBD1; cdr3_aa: ASSIGPGQAYEQY
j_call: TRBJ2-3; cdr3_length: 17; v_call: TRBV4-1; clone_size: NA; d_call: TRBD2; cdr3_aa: ASSQEGAGGPISTDTQY
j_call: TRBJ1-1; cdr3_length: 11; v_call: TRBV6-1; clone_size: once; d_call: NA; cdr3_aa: ASSEGLVAEAF
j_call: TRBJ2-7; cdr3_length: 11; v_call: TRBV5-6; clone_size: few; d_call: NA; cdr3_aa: ASSLGTDHEQY
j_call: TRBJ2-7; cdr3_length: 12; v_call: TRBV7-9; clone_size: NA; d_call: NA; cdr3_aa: ASSLEAGFYEQY
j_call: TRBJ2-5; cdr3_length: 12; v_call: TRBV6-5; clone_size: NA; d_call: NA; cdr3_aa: ASSYGPIQETQY
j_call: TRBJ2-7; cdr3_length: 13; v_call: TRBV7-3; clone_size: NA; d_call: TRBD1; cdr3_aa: ASSLAGGNRYEQY
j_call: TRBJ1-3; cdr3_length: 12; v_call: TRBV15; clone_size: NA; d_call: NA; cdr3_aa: ATSSDLRGNTIY
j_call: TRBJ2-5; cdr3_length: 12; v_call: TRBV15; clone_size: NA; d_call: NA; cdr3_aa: ATSGIRGQETQY